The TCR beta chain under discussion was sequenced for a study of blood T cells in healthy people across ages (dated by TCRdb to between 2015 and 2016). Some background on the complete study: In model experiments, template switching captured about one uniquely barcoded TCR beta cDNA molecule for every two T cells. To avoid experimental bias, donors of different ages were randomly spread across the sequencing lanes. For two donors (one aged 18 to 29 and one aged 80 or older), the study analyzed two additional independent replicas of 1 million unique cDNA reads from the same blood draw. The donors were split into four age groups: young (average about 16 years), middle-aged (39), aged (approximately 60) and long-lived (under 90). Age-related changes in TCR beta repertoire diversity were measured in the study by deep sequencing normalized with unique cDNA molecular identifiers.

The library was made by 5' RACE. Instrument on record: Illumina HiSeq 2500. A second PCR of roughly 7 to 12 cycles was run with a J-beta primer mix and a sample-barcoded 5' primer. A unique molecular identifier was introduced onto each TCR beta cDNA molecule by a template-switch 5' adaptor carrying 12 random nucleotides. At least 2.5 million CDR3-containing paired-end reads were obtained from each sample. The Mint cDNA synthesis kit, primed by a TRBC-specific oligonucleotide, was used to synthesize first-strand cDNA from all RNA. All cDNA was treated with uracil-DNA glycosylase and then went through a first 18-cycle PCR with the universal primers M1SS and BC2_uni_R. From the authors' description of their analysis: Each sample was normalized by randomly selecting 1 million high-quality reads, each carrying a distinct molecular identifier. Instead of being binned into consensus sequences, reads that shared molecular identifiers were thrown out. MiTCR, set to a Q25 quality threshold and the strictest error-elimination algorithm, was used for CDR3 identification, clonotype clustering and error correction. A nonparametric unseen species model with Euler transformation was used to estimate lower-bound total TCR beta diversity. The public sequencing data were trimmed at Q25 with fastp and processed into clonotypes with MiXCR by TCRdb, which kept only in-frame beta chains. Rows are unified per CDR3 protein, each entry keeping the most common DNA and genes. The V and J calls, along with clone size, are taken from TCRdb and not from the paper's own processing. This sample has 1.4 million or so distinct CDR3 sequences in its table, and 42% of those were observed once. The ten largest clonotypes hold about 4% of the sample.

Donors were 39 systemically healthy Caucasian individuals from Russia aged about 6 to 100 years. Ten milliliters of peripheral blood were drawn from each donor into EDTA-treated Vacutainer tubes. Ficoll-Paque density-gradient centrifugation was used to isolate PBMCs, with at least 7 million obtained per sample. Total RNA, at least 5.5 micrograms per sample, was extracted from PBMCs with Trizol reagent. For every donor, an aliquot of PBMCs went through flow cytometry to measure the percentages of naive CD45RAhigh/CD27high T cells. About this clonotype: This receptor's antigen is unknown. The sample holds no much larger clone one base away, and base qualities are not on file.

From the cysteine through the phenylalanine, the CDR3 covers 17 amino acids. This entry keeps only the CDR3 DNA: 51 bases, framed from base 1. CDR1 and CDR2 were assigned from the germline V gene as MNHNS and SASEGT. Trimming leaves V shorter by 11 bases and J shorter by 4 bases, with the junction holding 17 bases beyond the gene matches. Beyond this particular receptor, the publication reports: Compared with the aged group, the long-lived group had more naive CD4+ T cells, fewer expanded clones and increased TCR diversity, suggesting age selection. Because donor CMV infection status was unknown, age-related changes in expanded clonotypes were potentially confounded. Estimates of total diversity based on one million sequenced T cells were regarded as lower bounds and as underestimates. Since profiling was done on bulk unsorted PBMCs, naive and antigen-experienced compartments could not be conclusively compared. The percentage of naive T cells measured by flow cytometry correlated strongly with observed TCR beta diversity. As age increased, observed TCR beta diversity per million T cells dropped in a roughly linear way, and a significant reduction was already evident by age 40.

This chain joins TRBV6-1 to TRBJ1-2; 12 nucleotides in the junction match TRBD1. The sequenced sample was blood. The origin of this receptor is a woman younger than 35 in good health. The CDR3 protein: CARTQIAGTGGFYGYTF. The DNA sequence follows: TGTGCCCGCACCCAAATAGCCGGGACAGGGGGCTTCTATGGCTACACCTTC.